Included here is one TCR beta chain sequence, with context. Its antigen is currently unknown. The data were obtained in a study of T cell responses to AZD1222 COVID-19 vaccine. The study's findings and limits: Receipt of two AZD1222 doses was followed by a rise in Spike-specific TCR breadth and depth. Sampling that yielded the repertoires occurred only after the peak T cell response. Females outnumbered males among donors, who were mostly white British; clonal diversity was possibly underestimated. Among AZD1222 vaccinees, only 5 to 7 were seropositive at baseline.

Sequenced by immunoSEQ multiplex PCR; TCRdb stores in-frame clones only, minus some. The table lists roughly 160,000 clones, about nine tenths of them singletons. This specimen was peripheral blood, taken on day 0 of AZD1222 vaccination. This clonotype originated in an adult in good health.

CDR3 residues: CASSLTNSPLHF. The DNA for the CDR3 is TGTGCCAGCAGCTTAACTAATTCACCCCTCCACTTT. The chain has TRBV7-9 and TRBJ1-6, with D unresolved. Trimming stripped 2 bases from V and 6 bases from J, with 2 bases between. The germline gives CDR1 SEHNR, CDR2 FQNEAQ (reference sequence). The length of the CDR3 is 12 residues. Using reference TRBV7-9 and TRBJ1-6 for the parts outside the CDR3, the full variable domain is DTGVSQNPRHKITKRGQNVTFRCDPISEHNRLYWYRQTLGQGPEFLTYFQNEAQLEKSRLLSDRFSAERPKGSFSTLEIQRTEQGDSAMYLCASSLTNSPLHFGNGTRLTVT.